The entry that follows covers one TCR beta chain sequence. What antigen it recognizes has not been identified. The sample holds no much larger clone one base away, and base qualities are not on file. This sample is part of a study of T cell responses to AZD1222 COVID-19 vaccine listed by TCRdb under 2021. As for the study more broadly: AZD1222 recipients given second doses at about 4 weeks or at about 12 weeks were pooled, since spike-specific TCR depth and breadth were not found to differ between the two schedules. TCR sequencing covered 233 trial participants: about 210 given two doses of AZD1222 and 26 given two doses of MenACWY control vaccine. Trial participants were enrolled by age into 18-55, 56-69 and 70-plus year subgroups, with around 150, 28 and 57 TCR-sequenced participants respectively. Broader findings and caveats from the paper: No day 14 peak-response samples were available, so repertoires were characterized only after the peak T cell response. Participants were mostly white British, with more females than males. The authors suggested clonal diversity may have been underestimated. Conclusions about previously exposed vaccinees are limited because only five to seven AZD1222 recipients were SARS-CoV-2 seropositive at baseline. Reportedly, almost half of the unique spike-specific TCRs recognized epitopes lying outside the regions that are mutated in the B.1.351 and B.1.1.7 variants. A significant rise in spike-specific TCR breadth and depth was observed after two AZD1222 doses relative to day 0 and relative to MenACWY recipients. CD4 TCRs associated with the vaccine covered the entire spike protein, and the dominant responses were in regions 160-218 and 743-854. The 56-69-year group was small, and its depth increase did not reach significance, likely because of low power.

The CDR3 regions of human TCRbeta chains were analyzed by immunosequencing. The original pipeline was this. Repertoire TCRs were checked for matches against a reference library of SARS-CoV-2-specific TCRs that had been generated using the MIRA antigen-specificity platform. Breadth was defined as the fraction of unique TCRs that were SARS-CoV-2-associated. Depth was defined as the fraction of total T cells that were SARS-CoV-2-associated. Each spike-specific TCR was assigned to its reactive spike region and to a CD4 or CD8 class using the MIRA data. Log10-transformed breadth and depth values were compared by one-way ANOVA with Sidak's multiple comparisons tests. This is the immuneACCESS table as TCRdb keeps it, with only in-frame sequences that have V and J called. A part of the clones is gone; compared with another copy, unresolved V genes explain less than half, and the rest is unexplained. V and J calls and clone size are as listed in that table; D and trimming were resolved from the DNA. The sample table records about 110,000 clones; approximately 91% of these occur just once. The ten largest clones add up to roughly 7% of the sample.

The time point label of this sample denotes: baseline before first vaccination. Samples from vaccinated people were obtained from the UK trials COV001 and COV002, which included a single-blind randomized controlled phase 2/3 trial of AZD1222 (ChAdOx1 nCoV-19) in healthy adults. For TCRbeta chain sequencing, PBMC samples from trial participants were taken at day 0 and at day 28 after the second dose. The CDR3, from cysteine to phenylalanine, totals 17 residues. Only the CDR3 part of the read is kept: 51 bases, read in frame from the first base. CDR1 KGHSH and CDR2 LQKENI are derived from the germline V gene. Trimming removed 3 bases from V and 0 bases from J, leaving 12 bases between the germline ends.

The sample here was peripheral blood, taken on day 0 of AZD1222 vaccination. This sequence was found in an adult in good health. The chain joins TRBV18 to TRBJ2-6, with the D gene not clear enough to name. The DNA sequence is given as TGTGCCAGCTCACCCCGGGCGCCGAACTCTGGGGCCAACGTCCTGACTTTC. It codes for CASSPRAPNSGANVLTF. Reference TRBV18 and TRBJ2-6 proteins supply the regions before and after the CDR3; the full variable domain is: NAGVMQNPRHLVRRRGQEARLRCSPMKGHSHVYWYRQLPEEGLKFMVYLQKENIIDESGMPKERFSAEFPKEGPSILRIQQVVRGDSAAYFCASSPRAPNSGANVLTFGAGSRLTVL.